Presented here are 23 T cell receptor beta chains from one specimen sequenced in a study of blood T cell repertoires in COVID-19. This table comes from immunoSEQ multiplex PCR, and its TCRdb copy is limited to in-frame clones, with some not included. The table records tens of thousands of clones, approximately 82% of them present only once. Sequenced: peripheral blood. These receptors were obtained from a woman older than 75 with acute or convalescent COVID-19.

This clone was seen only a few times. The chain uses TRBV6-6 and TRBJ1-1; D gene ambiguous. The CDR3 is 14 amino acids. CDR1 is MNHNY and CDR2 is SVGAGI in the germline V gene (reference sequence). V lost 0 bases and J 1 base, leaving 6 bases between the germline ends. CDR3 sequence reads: CASSYSAGNTEAFF. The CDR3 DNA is TGTGCCAGCAGTTACTCCGCAGGGAACACTGAAGCTTTCTTT.

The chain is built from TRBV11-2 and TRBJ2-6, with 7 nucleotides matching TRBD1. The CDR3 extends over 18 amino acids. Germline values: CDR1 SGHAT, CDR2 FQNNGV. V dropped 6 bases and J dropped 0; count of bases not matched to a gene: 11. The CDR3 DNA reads TGTGCCAGCAGGGACCCGGGACAGATGAGCTCTGGGGCCAACGTCCTGACTTTC. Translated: CASRDPGQMSSGANVLTF.

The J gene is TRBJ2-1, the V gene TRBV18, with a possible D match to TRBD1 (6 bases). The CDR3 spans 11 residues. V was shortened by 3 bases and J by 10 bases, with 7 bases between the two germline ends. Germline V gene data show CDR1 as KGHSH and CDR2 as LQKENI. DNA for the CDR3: TGTGCCAGCTCACCCACAGGGGAGCAGTTCTTC. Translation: CASSPTGEQFF.

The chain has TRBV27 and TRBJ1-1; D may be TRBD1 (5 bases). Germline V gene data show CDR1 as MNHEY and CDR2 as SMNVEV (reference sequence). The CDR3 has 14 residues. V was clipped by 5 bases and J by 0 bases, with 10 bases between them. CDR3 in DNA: TGTGCCAGCAGTCAGGGAATAATGAACACTGAAGCTTTCTTT. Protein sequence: CASSQGIMNTEAFF.

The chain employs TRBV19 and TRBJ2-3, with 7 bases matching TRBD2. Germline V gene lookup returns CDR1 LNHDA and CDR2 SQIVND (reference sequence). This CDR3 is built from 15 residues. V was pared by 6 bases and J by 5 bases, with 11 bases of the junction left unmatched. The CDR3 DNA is TGTGCCAGTAGGTTAAAAGCGGGGAGTGGAGATACGCAGTATTTT. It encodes CASRLKAGSGDTQYF.

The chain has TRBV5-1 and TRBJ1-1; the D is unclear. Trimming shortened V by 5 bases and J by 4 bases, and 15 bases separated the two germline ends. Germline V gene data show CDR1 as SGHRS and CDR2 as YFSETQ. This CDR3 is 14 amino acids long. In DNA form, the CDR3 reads TGCGCCAGCAGTTCGGGTCAGTCGGTCACTGAAGCTTTCTTT. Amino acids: CASSSGQSVTEAFF.

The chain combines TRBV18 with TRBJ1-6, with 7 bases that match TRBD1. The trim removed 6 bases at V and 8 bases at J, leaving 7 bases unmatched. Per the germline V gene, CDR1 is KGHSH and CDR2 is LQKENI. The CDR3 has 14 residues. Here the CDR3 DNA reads TGTGCCAGCTCCCCGGGACAGACCCATTCACCCCTCCACTTT. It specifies CASSPGQTHSPLHF.

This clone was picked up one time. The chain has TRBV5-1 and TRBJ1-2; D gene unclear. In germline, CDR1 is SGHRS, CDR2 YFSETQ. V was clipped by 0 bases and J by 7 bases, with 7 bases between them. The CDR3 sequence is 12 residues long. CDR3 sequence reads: CASSLGTGGYTF. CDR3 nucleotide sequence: TGCGCCAGCAGCTTGGGAACCGGTGGCTACACCTTC.

The CDR3 spells CAWSRGAYEQYF. The CDR3 DNA is TGTGCCTGGAGCAGGGGAGCCTACGAGCAGTACTTC. The chain recombines TRBV30 with TRBJ2-7; tentatively, D is TRBD1 (6 bases). This CDR3 contains 12 residues. Per germline, CDR1 GTSNPN and CDR2 SVGIG (reference sequence). Trimming pared 3 bases from V and 2 bases from J, leaving 8 bases between.

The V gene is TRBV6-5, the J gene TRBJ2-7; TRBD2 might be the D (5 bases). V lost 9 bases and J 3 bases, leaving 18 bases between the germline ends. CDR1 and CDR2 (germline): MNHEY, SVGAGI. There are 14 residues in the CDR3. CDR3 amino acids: CASTWTPLGYEQYF. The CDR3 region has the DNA TGTGCCAGTACTTGGACTCCCTTGGGCTACGAGCAGTACTTC.

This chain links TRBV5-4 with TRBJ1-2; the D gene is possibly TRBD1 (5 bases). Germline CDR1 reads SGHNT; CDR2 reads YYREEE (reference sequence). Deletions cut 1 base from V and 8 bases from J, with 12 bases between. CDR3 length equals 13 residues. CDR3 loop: CASSLTGPGGYTF. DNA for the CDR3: TGTGCCAGCAGCTTGACAGGACCAGGAGGCTACACCTTC. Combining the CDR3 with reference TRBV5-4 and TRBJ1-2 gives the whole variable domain ETGVTQSPTHLIKTRGQQVTLRCSSQSGHNTVSWYQQALGQGPQFIFQYYREEENGRGNFPPRFSGLQFPNYSSELNVNALELDDSALYLCASSLTGPGGYTFGSGTRLTVV.

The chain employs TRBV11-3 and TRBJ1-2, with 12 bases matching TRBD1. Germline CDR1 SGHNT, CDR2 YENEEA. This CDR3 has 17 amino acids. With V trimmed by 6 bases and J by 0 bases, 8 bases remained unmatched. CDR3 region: CASSLRGQGAANYGYTF. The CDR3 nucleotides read TGTGCCAGCAGTTTGAGGGGACAGGGGGCGGCTAACTATGGCTACACCTTC.

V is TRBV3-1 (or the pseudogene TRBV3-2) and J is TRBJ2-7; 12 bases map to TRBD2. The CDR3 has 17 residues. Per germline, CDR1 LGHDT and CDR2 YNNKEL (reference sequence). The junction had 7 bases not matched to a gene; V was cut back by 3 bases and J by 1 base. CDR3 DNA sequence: TGTGCCAGCAGCCACGCTAGCGGGAGGGTTCGTTCCTACGAGCAGTACTTC. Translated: CASSHASGRVRSYEQYF.

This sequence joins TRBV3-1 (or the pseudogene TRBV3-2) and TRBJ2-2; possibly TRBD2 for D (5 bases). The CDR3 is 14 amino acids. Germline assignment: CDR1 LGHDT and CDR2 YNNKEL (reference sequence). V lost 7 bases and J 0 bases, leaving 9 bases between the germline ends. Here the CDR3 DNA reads TGTGCCAGCATAGGACTTGCGAACACCGGGGAGCTGTTTTTT. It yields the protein CASIGLANTGELFF.

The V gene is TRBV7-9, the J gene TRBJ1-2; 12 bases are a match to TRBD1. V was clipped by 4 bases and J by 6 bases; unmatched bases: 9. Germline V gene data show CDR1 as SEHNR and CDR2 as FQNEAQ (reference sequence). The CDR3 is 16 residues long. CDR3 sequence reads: CASSSIPGQGAHGYTF. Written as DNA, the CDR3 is TGTGCCAGCAGCTCAATCCCGGGACAGGGGGCACATGGCTACACCTTC.

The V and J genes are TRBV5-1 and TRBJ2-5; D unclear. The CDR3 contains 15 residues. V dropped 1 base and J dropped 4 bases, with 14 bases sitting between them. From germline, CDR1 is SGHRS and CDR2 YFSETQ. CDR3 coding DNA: TGCGCCAGCAGCTTGTATGTGGTTGGAGCAGAGACCCAGTACTTC. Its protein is CASSLYVVGAETQYF.

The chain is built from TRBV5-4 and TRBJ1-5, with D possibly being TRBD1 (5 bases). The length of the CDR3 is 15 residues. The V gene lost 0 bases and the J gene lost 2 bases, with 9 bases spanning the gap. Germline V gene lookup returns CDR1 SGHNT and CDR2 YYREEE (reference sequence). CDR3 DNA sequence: TGTGCCAGCAGCTTGGCGGGGGACGGCAATCAGCCCCAGCATTTT. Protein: CASSLAGDGNQPQHF. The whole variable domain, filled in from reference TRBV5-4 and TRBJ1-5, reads ETGVTQSPTHLIKTRGQQVTLRCSSQSGHNTVSWYQQALGQGPQFIFQYYREEENGRGNFPPRFSGLQFPNYSSELNVNALELDDSALYLCASSLAGDGNQPQHFGDGTRLSIL.

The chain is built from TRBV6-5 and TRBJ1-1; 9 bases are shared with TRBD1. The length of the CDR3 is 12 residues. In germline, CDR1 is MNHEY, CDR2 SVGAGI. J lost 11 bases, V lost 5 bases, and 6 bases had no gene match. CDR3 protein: CASSHRTGDAFF. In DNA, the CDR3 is TGTGCCAGCAGTCACCGGACAGGGGATGCTTTCTTT.

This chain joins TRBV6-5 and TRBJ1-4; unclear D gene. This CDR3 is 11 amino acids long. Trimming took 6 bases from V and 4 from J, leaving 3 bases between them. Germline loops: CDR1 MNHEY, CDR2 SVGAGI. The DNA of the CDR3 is TGTGCCAGCAGGCGTAATGAAAAACTGTTTTTT. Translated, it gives CASRRNEKLFF.

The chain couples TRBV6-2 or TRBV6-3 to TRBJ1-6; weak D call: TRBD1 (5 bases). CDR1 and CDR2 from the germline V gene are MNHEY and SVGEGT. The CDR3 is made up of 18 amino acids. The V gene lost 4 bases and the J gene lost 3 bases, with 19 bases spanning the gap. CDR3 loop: CASSSAPWRDFYNSPLHF. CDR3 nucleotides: TGTGCCAGCAGTTCCGCCCCGTGGAGGGACTTCTATAATTCACCCCTCCACTTT.

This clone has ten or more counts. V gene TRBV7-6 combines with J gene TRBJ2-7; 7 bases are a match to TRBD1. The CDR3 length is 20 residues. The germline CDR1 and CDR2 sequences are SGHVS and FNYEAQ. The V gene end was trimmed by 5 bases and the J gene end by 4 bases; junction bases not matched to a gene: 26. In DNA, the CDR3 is TGTGCCAGCAGCCGTGCAGTTTTCGCAGGGGGTCCGGTACAGAATTACGAGCAGTACTTC. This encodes CASSRAVFAGGPVQNYEQYF.

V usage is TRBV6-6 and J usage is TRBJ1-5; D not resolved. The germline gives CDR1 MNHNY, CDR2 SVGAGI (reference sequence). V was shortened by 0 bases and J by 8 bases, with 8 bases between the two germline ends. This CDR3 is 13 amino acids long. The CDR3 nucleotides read TGTGCCAGCAGTTACTCGGAGGAAAAGCCCCAGCATTTT. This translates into CASSYSEEKPQHF.

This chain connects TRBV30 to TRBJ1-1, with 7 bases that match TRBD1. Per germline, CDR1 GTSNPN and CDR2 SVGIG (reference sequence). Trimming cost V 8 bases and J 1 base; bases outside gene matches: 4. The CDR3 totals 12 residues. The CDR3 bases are TGTGCCATGACAGGGAGGAACACTGAAGCTTTCTTT. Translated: CAMTGRNTEAFF.